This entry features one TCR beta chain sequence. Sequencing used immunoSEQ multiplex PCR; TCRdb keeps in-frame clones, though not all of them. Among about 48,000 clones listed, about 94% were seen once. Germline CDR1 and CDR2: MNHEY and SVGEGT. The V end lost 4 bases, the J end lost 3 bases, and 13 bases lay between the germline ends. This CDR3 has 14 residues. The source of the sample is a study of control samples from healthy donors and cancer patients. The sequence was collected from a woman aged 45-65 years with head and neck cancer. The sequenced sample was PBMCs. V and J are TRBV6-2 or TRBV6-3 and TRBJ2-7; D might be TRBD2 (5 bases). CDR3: CASSFSPGSYEQYF. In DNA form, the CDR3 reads TGTGCCAGCAGTTTCTCGCCGGGGAGCTACGAGCAGTACTTC.